This section outlines one T cell receptor beta chain sequence together with its context. The data stem from a study of blood T cell repertoires in COVID-19. TCRdb's table, derived via immunoSEQ multiplex PCR, lists solely in-frame clones and lacks some. The data contain about 170,000 clones, less than 80% of them singletons. V dropped 2 bases and J dropped 2; count of bases not matched to a gene: 0. The germline gives CDR1 MNHEY, CDR2 SVGAGI. The CDR3 sequence is 14 residues long. The specimen sequenced was PBMCs or T cells enriched from blood (not recorded which). The chain employs TRBV6-5 and TRBJ2-7; 10 nucleotides line up with TRBD2. The clonotype originates from a woman in her 70s in a cohort exposed to, infected with or recovered from COVID-19 (not recorded which). CDR3 protein: CASSYTSGTYEQYF. In DNA, the CDR3 is TGTGCCAGCAGTTACACTAGCGGGACCTACGAGCAGTACTTC.